The rows below give T cell receptor beta chains drawn from one sample of a study of shared clonotypes between healthy human individuals. TCRdb's copy holds only in-frame clones and misses some; the assay was immunoSEQ multiplex PCR. In the table there are 2 million or so clones, 85% to 95% of which are singletons. The material sequenced was naive CD4+ T cells sorted from blood. These receptors were collected from a man aged 18 to 30 in good health. The CDR3 runs from the conserved cysteine through the conserved F or W. The D gene is left open where the match is weak. Not every row has a clone size; where given, it reads once, few, many or a size class.

length	J	D	size	V	CDR3	DNA
14	TRBJ1-1	TRBD1	once	TRBV2	CASSERTGFVRAFF	TGTGCCAGCAGTGAAAGGACAGGGTTCGTTCGGGCTTTCTTT
13	TRBJ1-5	TRBD1	.	TRBV5-3	CARSFTGEQPQHF	TGTGCCAGAAGCTTTACAGGGGAACAGCCCCAGCATTTT
14	TRBJ2-2	.	.	TRBV27	CASSFGTNTGELFF	TGTGCCAGCAGTTTCGGGACAAACACCGGGGAGCTGTTTTTT
16	TRBJ1-6	TRBD1	.	TRBV7-8	CASSQQGAWVNSPLHF	TGTGCCAGCAGCCAACAGGGGGCTTGGGTTAATTCACCCCTCCACTTT
16	TRBJ1-1	TRBD1	.	TRBV7-8	CASSSLITGGGFEAFF	TGTGCCAGCAGCTCCTTGATTACAGGGGGCGGGTTCGAAGCTTTCTTT
13	TRBJ2-1	.	.	TRBV9	CASGGAPYNEQFF	TGTGCCAGCGGAGGGGCTCCCTACAATGAGCAGTTCTTC
15	TRBJ2-1	.	.	TRBV30	CAWRGIMGVLNEQFF	TGTGCCTGGAGAGGGATTATGGGAGTTTTGAATGAGCAGTTCTTC
16	TRBJ2-7	.	.	TRBV5-1	CASSLGGAAASYEQYF	TGCGCCAGCAGCTTGGGGGGGGCTGCCGCCTCCTACGAGCAGTACTTC
13	TRBJ1-1	.	many	TRBV9	CASSVEGNTEAFF	TGTGCCAGCAGCGTAGAAGGGAACACTGAAGCTTTCTTT
14	TRBJ1-1	.	.	TRBV7-8	CASSLSGANTEAFF	TGTGCCAGCAGCTTATCTGGGGCGAACACTGAAGCTTTCTTT
14	TRBJ1-2	.	.	TRBV30	CAWSTDRFYGTYTF	TGTGCCTGGAGTACGGACAGATTCTATGGAACCTACACCTTC
18	TRBJ2-1	TRBD2	.	TRBV5-1	CASSLALSEGLAGTEQFF	TGCGCCAGCAGCTTGGCCCTGTCCGAAGGACTAGCGGGAACTGAGCAGTTCTTC
12	TRBJ2-7	.	.	TRBV5-4	CASSFDGVQQYF	TGTGCCAGCAGCTTTGACGGGGTACAGCAGTACTTC
11	TRBJ2-7	.	.	TRBV20-1	CSATGAHEQYF	TGCAGTGCCACGGGGGCCCACGAGCAGTACTTC
15	TRBJ2-7	.	.	TRBV27	CASSPGVAASYEQYF	TGTGCCAGCAGTCCCGGGGTAGCGGCCTCCTACGAGCAGTACTTC
15	TRBJ1-1	TRBD1	.	TRBV18	CASSPPGTGNTEAFF	TGTGCCAGCTCACCACCGGGGACAGGGAACACTGAAGCTTTCTTT
14	TRBJ1-2	.	.	TRBV9	CASSVGSGIYGYTF	TGTGCCAGCAGCGTAGGTTCGGGTATCTATGGCTACACCTTC
14	TRBJ1-1	TRBD1	.	TRBV30	CASMGTGGYGEAFF	TGTGCCTCCATGGGGACAGGGGGTTATGGGGAAGCTTTCTTT
16	TRBJ1-3	.	.	TRBV7-9	CASSLLQSSSGNTIYF	TGTGCCAGCAGCTTGTTACAATCGAGCTCTGGAAACACCATATATTTT
13	TRBJ2-3	.	.	TRBV7-9	CATSVYGFDTQYF	TGTGCCACCTCTGTGTACGGGTTTGATACGCAGTATTTT
13	TRBJ2-5	.	.	TRBV7-2	CASSLGERETQYF	TGTGCCAGCAGCTTAGGGGAGAGGGAGACCCAGTACTTC
16	TRBJ2-2	.	.	TRBV4-1	CASRNRASGSLGELFF	TGCGCCAGCAGAAACAGGGCTAGTGGAAGCTTGGGGGAGCTGTTTTTT
15	TRBJ2-2	.	.	TRBV5-4	CASSLTRGDTGELFF	TGTGCCAGCAGCTTGACCAGGGGGGACACCGGGGAGCTGTTTTTT
13	TRBJ1-6	.	once	TRBV7-2	CASSLNWNSPLHF	TGTGCCAGCAGCTTAAACTGGAATTCACCCCTCCACTTT
14	TRBJ1-5	.	once	TRBV6-1	CASSETQHYQPQHF	TGTGCCAGCAGTGAAACCCAACATTACCAGCCCCAGCATTTT
15	TRBJ2-5	TRBD2	.	TRBV5-6	CASSFRSSGVETQYF	TGTGCCAGCAGCTTCCGTTCCAGCGGGGTGGAGACCCAGTACTTC
14	TRBJ1-1	TRBD1	.	TRBV6-6	CASRNRGGNTEAFF	TGTGCCAGCAGAAACAGGGGGGGGAACACTGAAGCTTTCTTT
15	TRBJ1-2	.	.	TRBV4-1	CASSQERGKDYGYTF	TGCGCCAGCAGCCAAGAAAGGGGGAAGGACTATGGCTACACCTTC
14	TRBJ2-1	.	.	TRBV19	CASSSWLAYNEQFF	TGTGCCAGTAGCTCGTGGCTAGCCTACAATGAGCAGTTCTTC
15	TRBJ2-3	.	.	TRBV5-1	CASSPSGYGTDTQYF	TGCGCCAGCAGCCCCTCGGGTTACGGGACAGATACGCAGTATTTT
12	TRBJ2-2	.	few	TRBV7-8	CASSLDRGELFF	TGTGCCAGCAGCTTAGATCGAGGGGAGCTGTTTTTT
15	TRBJ1-1	TRBD1	.	TRBV6-5	CASSYATGTGFEAFF	TGTGCCAGCAGTTACGCCACCGGGACAGGGTTTGAAGCTTTCTTT
16	TRBJ2-7	TRBD2	.	TRBV15	CATSRDGTSGSYEQYF	TGTGCCACCAGCAGAGATGGGACTAGCGGCTCCTACGAGCAGTACTTC
12	TRBJ1-1	.	.	TRBV6-6	CASTTRSTEAFF	TGTGCCAGCACCACCAGGAGCACTGAAGCTTTCTTT
16	TRBJ1-2	.	.	TRBV18	CASSPPLEGPGGGYTF	TGTGCCAGCTCACCACCGTTAGAGGGCCCAGGAGGTGGCTACACCTTC
16	TRBJ2-2	TRBD2	.	TRBV5-6	CASSHLAGLNTGELFF	TGTGCCAGCAGTCATTTAGCGGGGTTAAACACCGGGGAGCTGTTTTTT
13	TRBJ1-2	.	.	TRBV27	CASSSVLGRGYTF	TGTGCCAGCAGTTCAGTATTAGGGAGGGGCTACACCTTC
15	TRBJ2-3	.	.	TRBV2	CASHEREASTDTQYF	TGTGCCAGCCATGAGCGAGAAGCTAGCACAGATACGCAGTATTTT
16	TRBJ1-4	TRBD1	.	TRBV5-1	CASSAGGAGTNEKLFF	TGCGCCAGCAGCGCAGGGGGCGCCGGGACTAATGAAAAACTGTTTTTT
15	TRBJ2-5	.	.	TRBV7-2	CASSSIGTHQETQYF	TGTGCCAGCAGCTCAATCGGGACACACCAAGAGACCCAGTACTTC
13	TRBJ2-3	.	.	TRBV6-6	CASSYGQGETQYF	TGTGCCAGCAGTTACGGTCAAGGGGAAACGCAGTATTTT
14	TRBJ1-5	.	once	TRBV7-9	CASSQGGFNQPQHF	TGTGCCAGCAGCCAGGGAGGGTTCAATCAGCCCCAGCATTTT